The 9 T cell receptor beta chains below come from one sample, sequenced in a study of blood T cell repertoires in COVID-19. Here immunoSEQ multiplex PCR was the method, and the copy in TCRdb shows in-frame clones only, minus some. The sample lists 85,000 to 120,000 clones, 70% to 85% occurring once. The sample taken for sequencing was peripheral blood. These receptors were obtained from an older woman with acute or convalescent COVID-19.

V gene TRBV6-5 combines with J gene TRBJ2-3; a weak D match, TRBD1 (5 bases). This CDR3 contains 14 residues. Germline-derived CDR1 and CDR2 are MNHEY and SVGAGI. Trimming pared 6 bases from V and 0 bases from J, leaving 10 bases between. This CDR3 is CASRGPTSTDTQYF. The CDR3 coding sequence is TGTGCCAGCAGGGGGCCTACGAGCACAGATACGCAGTATTTT.

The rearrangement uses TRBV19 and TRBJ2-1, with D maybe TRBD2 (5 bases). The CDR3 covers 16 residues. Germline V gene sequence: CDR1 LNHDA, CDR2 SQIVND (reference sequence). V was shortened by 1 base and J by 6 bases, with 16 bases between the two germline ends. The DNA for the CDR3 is TGTGCCAGTAGTATAGTTGGGGTGGGAGTTTTCAATGAGCAGTTCTTC. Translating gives CASSIVGVGVFNEQFF. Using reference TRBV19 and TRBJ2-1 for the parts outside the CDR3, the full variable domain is DGGITQSPKYLFRKEGQNVTLSCEQNLNHDAMYWYRQDPGQGLRLIYYSQIVNDFQKGDIAEGYSVSREKKESFPLTVTSAQKNPTAFYLCASSIVGVGVFNEQFFGPGTRLTVL.

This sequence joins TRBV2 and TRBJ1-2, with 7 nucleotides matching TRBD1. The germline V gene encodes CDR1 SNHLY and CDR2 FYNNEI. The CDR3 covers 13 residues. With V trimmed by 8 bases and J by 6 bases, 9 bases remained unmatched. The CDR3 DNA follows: TGTGCCAGCTGGAGACCGACAGGGAATGGCTACACCTTC. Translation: CASWRPTGNGYTF.

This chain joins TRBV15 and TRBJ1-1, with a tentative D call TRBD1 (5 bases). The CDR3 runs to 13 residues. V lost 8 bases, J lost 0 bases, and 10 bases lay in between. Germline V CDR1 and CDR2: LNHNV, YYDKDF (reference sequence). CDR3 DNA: TGTGCCACCTCAGGGCAAATGAACACTGAAGCTTTCTTT. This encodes CATSGQMNTEAFF.

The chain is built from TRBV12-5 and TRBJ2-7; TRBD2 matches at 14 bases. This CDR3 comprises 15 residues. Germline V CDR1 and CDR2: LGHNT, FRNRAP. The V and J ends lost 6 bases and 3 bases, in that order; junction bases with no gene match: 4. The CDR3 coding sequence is TGTGCTAGTGGCCGCGGGACTAGCGGGAGCTACGAGCAGTACTTC. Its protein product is CASGRGTSGSYEQYF.

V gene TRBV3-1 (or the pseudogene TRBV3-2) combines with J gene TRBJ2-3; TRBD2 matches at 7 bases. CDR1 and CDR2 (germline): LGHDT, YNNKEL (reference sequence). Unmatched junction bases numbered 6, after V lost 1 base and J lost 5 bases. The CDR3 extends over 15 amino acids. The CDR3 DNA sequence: TGTGCCAGCAGCCAAGCCCAGCGGGGAGTAGATACGCAGTATTTT. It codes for CASSQAQRGVDTQYF.

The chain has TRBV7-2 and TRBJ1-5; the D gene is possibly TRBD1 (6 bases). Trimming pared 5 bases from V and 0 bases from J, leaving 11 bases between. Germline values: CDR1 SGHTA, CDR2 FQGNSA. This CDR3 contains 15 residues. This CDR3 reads CASSPDRDSNQPQHF. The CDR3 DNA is TGTGCCAGCAGCCCGGACAGAGATAGCAATCAGCCCCAGCATTTT. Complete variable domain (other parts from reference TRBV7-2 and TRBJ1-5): GAGVSQSPSNKVTEKGKDVELRCDPISGHTALYWYRQSLGQGLEFLIYFQGNSAPDKSGLPSDRFSAERTGGSVSTLTIQRTQQEDSAVYLCASSPDRDSNQPQHFGDGTRLSIL.

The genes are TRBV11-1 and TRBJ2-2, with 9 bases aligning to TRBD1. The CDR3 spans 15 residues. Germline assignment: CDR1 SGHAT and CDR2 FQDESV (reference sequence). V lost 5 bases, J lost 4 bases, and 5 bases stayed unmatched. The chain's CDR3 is CASSRDRVFTGELFF. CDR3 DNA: TGTGCCAGCAGCCGGGACAGGGTTTTCACCGGGGAGCTGTTTTTT.

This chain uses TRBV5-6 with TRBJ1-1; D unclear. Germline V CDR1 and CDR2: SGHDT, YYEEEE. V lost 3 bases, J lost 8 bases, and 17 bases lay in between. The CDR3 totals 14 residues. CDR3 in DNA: TGTGCCAGCAGCTCTAATACGGGGATAGGCGAAGCTTTCTTT. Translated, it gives CASSSNTGIGEAFF.